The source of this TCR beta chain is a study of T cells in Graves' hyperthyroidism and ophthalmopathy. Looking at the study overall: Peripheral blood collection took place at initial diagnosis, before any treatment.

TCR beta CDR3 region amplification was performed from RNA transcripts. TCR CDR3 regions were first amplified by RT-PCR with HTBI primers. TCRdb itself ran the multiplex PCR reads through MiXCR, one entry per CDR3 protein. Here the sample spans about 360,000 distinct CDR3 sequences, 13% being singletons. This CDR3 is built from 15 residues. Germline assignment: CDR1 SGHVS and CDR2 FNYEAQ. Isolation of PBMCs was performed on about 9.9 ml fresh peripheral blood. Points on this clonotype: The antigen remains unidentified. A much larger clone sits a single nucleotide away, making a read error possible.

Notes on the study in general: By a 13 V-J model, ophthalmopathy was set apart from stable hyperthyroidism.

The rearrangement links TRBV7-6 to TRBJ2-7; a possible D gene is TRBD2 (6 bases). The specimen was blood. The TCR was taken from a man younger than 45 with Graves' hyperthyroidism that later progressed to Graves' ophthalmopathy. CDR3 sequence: CASSLEASDSYEPYF. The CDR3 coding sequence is TGTGCCAGCAGCTTAGAAGCTAGCGATTCCTACGAGCCGTACTTC. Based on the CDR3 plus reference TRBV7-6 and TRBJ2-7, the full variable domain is GAGVSQSPRYKVTKRGQDVALRCDPISGHVSLYWYRQALGQGPEFLTYFNYEAQQDKSGLPNDRFSAERPEGSISTLTIQRTEQRDSAMYRCASSLEASDSYEPYFGPGTRLTVT.